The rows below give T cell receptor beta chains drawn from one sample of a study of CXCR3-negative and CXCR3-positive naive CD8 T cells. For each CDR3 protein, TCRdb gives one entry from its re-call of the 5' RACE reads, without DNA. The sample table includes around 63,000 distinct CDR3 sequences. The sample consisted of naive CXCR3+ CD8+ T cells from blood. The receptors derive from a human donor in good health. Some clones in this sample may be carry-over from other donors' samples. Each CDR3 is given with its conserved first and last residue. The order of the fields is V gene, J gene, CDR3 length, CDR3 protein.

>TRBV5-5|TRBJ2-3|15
CASSLVVASTDTQYF
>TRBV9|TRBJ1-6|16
CASSVTGSSYNSPLHF
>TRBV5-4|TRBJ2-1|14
CASSGGTGGNEQFF
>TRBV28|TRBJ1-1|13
CASRSNQGTEAFF
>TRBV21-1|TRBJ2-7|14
CASSTVEGGYEQYF
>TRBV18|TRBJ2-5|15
CTSSPRNSPQETQYF
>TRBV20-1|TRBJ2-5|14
CSGPGQGYPETQYF
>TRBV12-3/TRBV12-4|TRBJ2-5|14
CASSADRGAKTQYF
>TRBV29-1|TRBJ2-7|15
CSVGVGTSGSYEQYF
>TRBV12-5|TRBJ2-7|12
CASGLYSGEQYF
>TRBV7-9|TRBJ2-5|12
CASSLEGATQYF
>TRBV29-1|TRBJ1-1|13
CSVRGQGPSEAFF
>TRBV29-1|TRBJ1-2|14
CSVVAVASGYGYTF
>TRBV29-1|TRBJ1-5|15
CSVAHSGDDNQPQHF
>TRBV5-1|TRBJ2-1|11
CASSLGAEQFF
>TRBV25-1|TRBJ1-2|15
CASSDSARVYYGYTF
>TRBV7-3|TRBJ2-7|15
CASSLGQGAILEQYF
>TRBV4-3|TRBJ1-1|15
CASSQEKGMNTEAFF
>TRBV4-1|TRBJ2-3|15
CASSEGLAEGDTQYF
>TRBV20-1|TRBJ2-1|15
CSARDTLAGWGEQFF
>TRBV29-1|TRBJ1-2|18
CSVERSDGTAIPTEGYTF
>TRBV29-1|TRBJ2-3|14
CSVALSGVTDTQYF
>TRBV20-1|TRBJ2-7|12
CSAQGLGFEQYF
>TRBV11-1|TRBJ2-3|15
CASSLAGTGMDTQYF
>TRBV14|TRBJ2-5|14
CASSQAGTTGTQYF
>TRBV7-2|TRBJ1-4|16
CASSLEMEGTNEKLFF
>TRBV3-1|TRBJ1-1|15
CASSSQVGVDTEAFF
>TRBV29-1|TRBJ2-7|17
CSVEDWTGGSSSYEQYF
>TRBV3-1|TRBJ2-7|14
CASGGAGATYEQYF
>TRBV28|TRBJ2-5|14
CASSLGEPQETQYF
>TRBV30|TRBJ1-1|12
CALDRGDTEAFF
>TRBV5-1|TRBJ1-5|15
CASSPDSPINQPQHF
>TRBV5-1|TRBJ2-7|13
CASSPPPGGEQYF